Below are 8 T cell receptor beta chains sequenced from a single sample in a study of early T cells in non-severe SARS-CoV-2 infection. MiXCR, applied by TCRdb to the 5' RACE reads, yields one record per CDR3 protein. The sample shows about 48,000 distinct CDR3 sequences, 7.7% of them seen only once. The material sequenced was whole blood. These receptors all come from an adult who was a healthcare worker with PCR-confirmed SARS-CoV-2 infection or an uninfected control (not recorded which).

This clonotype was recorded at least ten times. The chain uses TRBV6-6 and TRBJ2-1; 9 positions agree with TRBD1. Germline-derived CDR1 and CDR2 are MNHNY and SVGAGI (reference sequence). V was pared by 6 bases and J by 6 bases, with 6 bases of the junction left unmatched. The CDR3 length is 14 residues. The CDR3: CASRTGQGSNEQFF. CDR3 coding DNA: TGTGCCAGCAGAACGGGACAGGGAAGCAATGAGCAGTTCTTC.

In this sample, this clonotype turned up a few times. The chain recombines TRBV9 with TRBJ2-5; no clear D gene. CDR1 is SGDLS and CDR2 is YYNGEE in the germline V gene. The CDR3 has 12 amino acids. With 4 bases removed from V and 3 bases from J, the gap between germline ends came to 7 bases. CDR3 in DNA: TGTGCCAGCAGCCCCCGGGAAGAGACCCAGTACTTC. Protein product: CASSPREETQYF. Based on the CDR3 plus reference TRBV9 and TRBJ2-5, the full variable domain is DSGVTQTPKHLITATGQRVTLRCSPRSGDLSVYWYQQSLDQGLQFLIQYYNGEERAKGNILERFSAQQFPDLHSELNLSSLELGDSALYFCASSPREETQYFGPGTRLLVL.

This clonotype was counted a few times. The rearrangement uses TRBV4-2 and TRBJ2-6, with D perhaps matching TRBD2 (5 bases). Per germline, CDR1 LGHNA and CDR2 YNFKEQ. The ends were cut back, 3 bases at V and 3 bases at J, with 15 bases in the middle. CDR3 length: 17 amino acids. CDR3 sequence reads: CASSHLGSSGGANVLTF. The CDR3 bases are TGTGCCAGCAGCCATTTAGGGAGTTCTGGTGGGGCCAACGTCCTGACTTTC.

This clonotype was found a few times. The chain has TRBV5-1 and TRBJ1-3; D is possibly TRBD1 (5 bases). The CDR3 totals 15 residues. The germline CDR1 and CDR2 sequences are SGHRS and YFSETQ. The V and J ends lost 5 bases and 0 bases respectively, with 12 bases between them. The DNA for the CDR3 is TGCGCCAGCAGTACTGCGGGGGGCTCTGGAAACACCATATATTTT. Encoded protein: CASSTAGGSGNTIYF. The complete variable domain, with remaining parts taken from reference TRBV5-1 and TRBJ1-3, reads KAGVTQTPRYLIKTRGQQVTLSCSPISGHRSVSWYQQTPGQGLQFLFEYFSETQRNKGNFPGRFSGRQFSNSRSEMNVSTLELGDSALYLCASSTAGGSGNTIYFGEGSWLTVV.

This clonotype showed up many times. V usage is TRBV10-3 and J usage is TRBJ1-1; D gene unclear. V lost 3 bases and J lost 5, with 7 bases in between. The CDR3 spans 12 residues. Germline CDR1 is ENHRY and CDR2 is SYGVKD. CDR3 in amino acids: CAISDQRTEAFF. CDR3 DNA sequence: TGTGCCATCAGTGATCAGCGAACTGAAGCTTTCTTT.

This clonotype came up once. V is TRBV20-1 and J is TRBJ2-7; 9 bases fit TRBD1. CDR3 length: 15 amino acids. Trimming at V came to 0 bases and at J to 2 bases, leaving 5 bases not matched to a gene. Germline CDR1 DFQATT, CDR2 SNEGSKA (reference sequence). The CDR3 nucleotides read TGCAGTGCTAGAGATCGGGACAGGGCCCCCTACGAGCAGTACTTC. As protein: CSARDRDRAPYEQYF.

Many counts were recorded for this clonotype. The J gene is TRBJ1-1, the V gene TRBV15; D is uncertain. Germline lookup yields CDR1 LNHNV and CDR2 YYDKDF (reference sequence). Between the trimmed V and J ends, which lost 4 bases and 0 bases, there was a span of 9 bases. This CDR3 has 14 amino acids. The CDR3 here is CATSTYRLNTEAFF. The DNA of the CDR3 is TGTGCCACCAGCACCTACAGACTGAACACTGAAGCTTTCTTT.

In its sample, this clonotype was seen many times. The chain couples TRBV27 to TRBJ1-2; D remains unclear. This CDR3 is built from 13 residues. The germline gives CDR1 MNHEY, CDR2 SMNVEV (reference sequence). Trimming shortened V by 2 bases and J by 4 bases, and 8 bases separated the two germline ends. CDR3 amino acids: CASSLKSFYGYTF. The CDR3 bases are TGTGCCAGCAGTTTAAAATCCTTCTATGGCTACACCTTC.